The 19 T cell receptor beta chains reported below all come from one sample, sequenced in a study of T cell responses to AZD1222 COVID-19 vaccine. Sequencing was performed with immunoSEQ multiplex PCR; in TCRdb, only in-frame clones are kept and a portion is missing. The data contain roughly 86,000 clones, 85% of them seen just once; the ten biggest clones take up more than 3.5%. Sample: peripheral blood, taken 28 days after the second AZD1222 dose. The receptors here all came from an adult who received the AZD1222 COVID-19 vaccine.

The sample holds a few counts of this clone. This rearrangement joins TRBV10-1 to TRBJ1-3; D may be TRBD1 (5 bases). Germline assignment: CDR1 WNHNN and CDR2 SYGVQD (reference sequence). V was shortened by 10 bases and J by 0 bases, with 16 bases between the two germline ends. CDR3 length equals 15 residues. The CDR3 loop is CANPGGSASGNTIYF. The CDR3 DNA sequence: TGCGCCAACCCCGGGGGGAGCGCCTCTGGAAACACCATATATTTT.

This chain uses TRBV10-2 with TRBJ2-3; the match to TRBD2 covers 9 bases. Germline values: CDR1 WSHSY, CDR2 SAAADI. V shed 10 bases and J 4 bases; nucleotides not matched to a gene: 9. This CDR3 has 14 residues. For the CDR3, the DNA is TGCGCCACCGTTAGCGGGAGAGGGTCAGATACGCAGTATTTT. Translation: CATVSGRGSDTQYF.

The chain links TRBV6-5 to TRBJ1-1; weak D call: TRBD1 (5 bases). This CDR3 region has 15 residues. Trimming took off 0 bases at V and 3 bases at J, with 11 bases between the two ends. Germline V gene lookup returns CDR1 MNHEY and CDR2 SVGAGI. CDR3 sequence reads: CASSYSIRGDTEAFF. CDR3 nucleotides: TGTGCCAGCAGTTACTCGATCCGGGGGGACACTGAAGCTTTCTTT.

This chain joins TRBV6-2 or TRBV6-3 and TRBJ2-7, with 9 bases lining up with TRBD1. J gave up 5 bases and V 1 base, and 6 bases lay outside the gene matches. CDR3 length: 15 amino acids. CDR1 and CDR2 from the germline V gene are MNHEY and SVGEGT. The DNA for the CDR3 is TGTGCCAGCAGTTACTTCGGGACAGGGCGTCACGAGCAGTACTTC. It encodes CASSYFGTGRHEQYF.

This chain links TRBV6-5 with TRBJ1-1; weak D call: TRBD1 (5 bases). CDR1 MNHEY and CDR2 SVGAGI come from the germline V gene. CDR3 length: 14 amino acids. V shed 8 bases and J shed 0 bases, with 13 bases lying between them. This chain's CDR3 is CASRDAGLNTEAFF. CDR3 bases: TGTGCCAGCCGGGACGCCGGTTTGAACACTGAAGCTTTCTTT.

The rearrangement links TRBV5-1 to TRBJ2-1; D tentatively fits TRBD1 or TRBD2 (5 bases each). Trimming cost V 4 bases and J 9 bases, with 14 bases left between them. Germline assignment: CDR1 SGHRS and CDR2 YFSETQ. The CDR3 contains 13 residues. The CDR3 spells CASSLGAGIEQFF. The CDR3 DNA sequence: TGCGCCAGCAGCCTCGGGGCGGGCATTGAGCAGTTCTTC.

The chain carries TRBV3-1 (or the pseudogene TRBV3-2) and TRBJ1-2; D uncertain. The germline V and J ends were trimmed by 4 bases and 4 bases, with 10 bases remaining between them. The germline V gene encodes CDR1 LGHDT and CDR2 YNNKEL (reference sequence). The CDR3 runs 13 residues. CDR3 protein: CASSPVEGYGYTF. CDR3 nucleotides: TGTGCCAGCAGCCCTGTCGAGGGCTATGGCTACACCTTC.

The V and J genes are TRBV3-1 (or the pseudogene TRBV3-2) and TRBJ2-5, with TRBD2 matching over 7 bases. Germline values: CDR1 LGHDT, CDR2 YNNKEL (reference sequence). This CDR3 is built from 15 residues. V shed 7 bases, J shed 4 bases, and the junction held 12 bases outside the gene matches. The DNA for the CDR3 is TGTGCCAGCAACACGGCGGGGGACGTTCGAGAGACCCAGTACTTC. This encodes CASNTAGDVRETQYF.

The rearrangement uses TRBV19 and TRBJ2-6; D not resolved. The CDR3 sequence is 16 residues long. Germline V lookup: CDR1 LNHDA, CDR2 SQIVND (reference sequence). V shed 6 bases and J shed 0 bases, with 12 bases lying between them. The CDR3 DNA is TGTGCCAGTAGACCCGCCGGTAGCTCTGGGGCCAACGTCCTGACTTTC. This sequence encodes CASRPAGSSGANVLTF.

The chain links TRBV29-1 to TRBJ1-1; 9 bases align to TRBD1. Germline CDR1 reads SQVTM; CDR2 reads ANQGSEA. Losses at the gene ends were 4 bases for V and 5 bases for J; bases not matched to a gene: 8. This CDR3 is built from 14 residues. CDR3 DNA sequence: TGCAGCGTTGCCCTGACAGGGGGTATGACTGAAGCTTTCTTT. As protein: CSVALTGGMTEAFF.

The J gene is TRBJ2-7, the V gene TRBV27; 7 bases line up with TRBD1. The CDR3 spans 15 residues. The germline CDR1 and CDR2 sequences are MNHEY and SMNVEV (reference sequence). J was trimmed by 3 bases and V by 2 bases; bases with no gene match: 7. The CDR3 is CASSLISRTGYEQYF. The CDR3 nucleotides read TGTGCCAGCAGTTTAATTTCCCGGACAGGCTACGAGCAGTACTTC.

The chain has TRBV29-1 and TRBJ2-7; D is tentatively TRBD1 or TRBD2 (5 bases each). The ends were cut back, 1 base at V and 3 bases at J, with 19 bases in the middle. Germline V gene data show CDR1 as SQVTM and CDR2 as ANQGSEA. The CDR3 length is 16 residues. The CDR3 here is CSVEGVAGTQDYEQYF. The CDR3 DNA follows: TGCAGCGTTGAAGGGGTTGCCGGGACGCAAGACTACGAGCAGTACTTC.

This clone turned up a few times. V usage is TRBV2 and J usage is TRBJ2-7, with D uncertain. The germline gives CDR1 SNHLY, CDR2 FYNNEI. V lost 10 bases, J lost 1 base, and 11 bases lay in between. The CDR3 has 12 amino acids. The CDR3 DNA follows: TGTGCCATTACGACTGTTTCCTACGAGCAGTACTTC. Protein product: CAITTVSYEQYF.

V is TRBV19 and J is TRBJ2-7; D possibly corresponds to TRBD1 (6 bases). V lost 10 bases and J 7 bases, leaving 17 bases between the germline ends. Germline V CDR1 and CDR2: LNHDA, SQIVND (reference sequence). The CDR3 is made up of 12 amino acids. This CDR3 is CATAQGPGEQYF. CDR3 sequence (DNA): TGTGCCACTGCCCAGGGGCCTGGGGAGCAGTACTTC.

Note on this clone: The same CDR3 can be traced to other DNA sequences in this sample. The chain is built from TRBV5-1 and TRBJ2-1, with 7 bases matching TRBD2. Trimming at V came to 0 bases and at J to 2 bases, leaving 2 bases not matched to a gene. The CDR3 extends over 15 amino acids. The germline V gene has CDR1 SGHRS and CDR2 YFSETQ. The CDR3 protein is CASSLAGGAYNEQFF. CDR3 DNA: TGCGCCAGCAGCTTGGCGGGGGGTGCCTACAATGAGCAGTTCTTC.

The chain joins TRBV7-2 to TRBJ2-5; D is tentatively TRBD1 or TRBD2 (5 bases each). CDR3 size: 15 residues. The germline CDR1 and CDR2 sequences are SGHTA and FQGNSA. The germline V and J ends were trimmed by 2 bases and 1 base, with 11 bases remaining between them. CDR3 sequence reads: CASSLRGRGQETQYF. In DNA form, the CDR3 reads TGTGCCAGCAGCTTACGGGGCAGAGGCCAAGAGACCCAGTACTTC.

The chain recombines TRBV4-1 with TRBJ1-4; D is unclear. The CDR3 is 15 amino acids. Germline CDR1 reads MGHRA; CDR2 reads YSYEKL. V lost 1 base and J lost 5, with 11 bases in between. The CDR3: CASSQVLGPNEKLFF. The CDR3 region has the DNA TGCGCCAGCAGCCAAGTTCTAGGTCCCAATGAAAAACTGTTTTTT.

This chain uses TRBV19 with TRBJ2-7, with 7 bases matching TRBD1. With V trimmed by 2 bases and J by 2 bases, 3 bases remained unmatched. The CDR3 spans 14 residues. Germline V gives CDR1 LNHDA, CDR2 SQIVND (reference sequence). The CDR3 loop is CASSISGQTYEQYF. CDR3 bases: TGTGCCAGTAGTATATCGGGACAGACCTACGAGCAGTACTTC.

This chain joins TRBV12-3 or TRBV12-4 and TRBJ2-7, with no clear D. The V and J ends lost 3 bases and 7 bases respectively, with 13 bases between them. The CDR3 contains 13 residues. The CDR3 is CASSFSRPREQYF. The DNA for the CDR3 is TGTGCCAGCAGTTTTAGTAGACCGAGAGAGCAGTACTTC.